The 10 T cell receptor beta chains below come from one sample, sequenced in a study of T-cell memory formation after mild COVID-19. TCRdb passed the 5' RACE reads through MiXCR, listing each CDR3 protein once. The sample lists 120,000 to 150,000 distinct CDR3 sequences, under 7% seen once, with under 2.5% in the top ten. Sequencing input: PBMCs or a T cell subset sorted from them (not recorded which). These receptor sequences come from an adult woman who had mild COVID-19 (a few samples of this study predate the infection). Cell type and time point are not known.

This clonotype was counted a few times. The CDR3 DNA sequence: TGCAGCGTTGTTTACAGCGCCGGGCAGCCCCAGCATTTT. Protein: CSVVYSAGQPQHF. This chain connects TRBV29-1 to TRBJ1-5; no clear D. This CDR3 region has 13 residues. Germline assignment: CDR1 SQVTM and CDR2 ANQGSEA. V was cut by 4 bases and J by 7 bases, with 14 bases left in between.

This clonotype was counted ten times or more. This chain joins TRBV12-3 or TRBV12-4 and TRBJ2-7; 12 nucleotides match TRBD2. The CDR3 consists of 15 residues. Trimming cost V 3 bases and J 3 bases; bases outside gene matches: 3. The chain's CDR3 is CASSFTSGGNYEQYF. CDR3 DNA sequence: TGTGCCAGCAGTTTTACTAGCGGGGGGAACTACGAGCAGTACTTC.

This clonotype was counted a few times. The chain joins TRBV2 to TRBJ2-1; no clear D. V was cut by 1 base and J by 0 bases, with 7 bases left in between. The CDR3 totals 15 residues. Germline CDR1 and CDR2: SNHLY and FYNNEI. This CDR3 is CASSEESSSYNEQFF. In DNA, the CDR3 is TGTGCCAGCAGTGAAGAAAGCAGCTCCTACAATGAGCAGTTCTTC.

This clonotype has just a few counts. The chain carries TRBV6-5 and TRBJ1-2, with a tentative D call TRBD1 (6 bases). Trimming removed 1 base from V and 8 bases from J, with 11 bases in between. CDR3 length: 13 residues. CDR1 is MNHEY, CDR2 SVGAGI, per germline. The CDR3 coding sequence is TGTGCCAGCAGTTACTGGGGGGCTCGAGGCTACACCTTC. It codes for CASSYWGARGYTF.

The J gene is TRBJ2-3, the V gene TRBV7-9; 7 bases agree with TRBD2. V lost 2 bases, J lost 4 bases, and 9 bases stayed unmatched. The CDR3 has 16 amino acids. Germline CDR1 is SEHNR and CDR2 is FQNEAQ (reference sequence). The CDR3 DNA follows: TGTGCCAGCAGCTTAACCGCAGCGGGAATTTCAGATACGCAGTATTTT. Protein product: CASSLTAAGISDTQYF.

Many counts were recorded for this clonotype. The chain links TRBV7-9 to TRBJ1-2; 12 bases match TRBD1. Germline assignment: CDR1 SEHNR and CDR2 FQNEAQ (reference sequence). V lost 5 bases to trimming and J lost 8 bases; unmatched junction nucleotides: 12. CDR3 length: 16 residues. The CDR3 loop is CASSASLGTGGHGYTF. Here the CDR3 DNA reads TGTGCCAGCAGCGCAAGCCTCGGGACAGGGGGCCACGGCTACACCTTC.

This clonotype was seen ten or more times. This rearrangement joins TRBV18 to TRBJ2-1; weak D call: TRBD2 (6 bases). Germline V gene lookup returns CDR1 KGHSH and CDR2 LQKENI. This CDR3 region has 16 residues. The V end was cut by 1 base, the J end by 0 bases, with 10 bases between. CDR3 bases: TGTGCCAGCTCACCACTTGCGGGGATCTCCTACAATGAGCAGTTCTTC. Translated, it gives CASSPLAGISYNEQFF.

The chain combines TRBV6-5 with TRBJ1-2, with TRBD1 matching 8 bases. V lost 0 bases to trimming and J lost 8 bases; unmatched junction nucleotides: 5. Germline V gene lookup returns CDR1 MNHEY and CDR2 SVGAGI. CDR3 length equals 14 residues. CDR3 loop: CASSYSRTGTGYTF. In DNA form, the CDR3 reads TGTGCCAGCAGTTACTCTAGGACAGGGACCGGCTACACCTTC.

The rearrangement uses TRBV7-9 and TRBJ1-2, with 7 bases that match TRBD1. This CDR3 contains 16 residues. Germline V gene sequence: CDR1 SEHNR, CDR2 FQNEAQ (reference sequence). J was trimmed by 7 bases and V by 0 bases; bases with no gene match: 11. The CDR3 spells CASSLAKGQSSFGYTF. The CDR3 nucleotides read TGTGCCAGCAGCTTAGCGAAGGGACAGTCCAGTTTTGGCTACACCTTC. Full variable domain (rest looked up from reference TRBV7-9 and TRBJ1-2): DTGVSQNPRHKITKRGQNVTFRCDPISEHNRLYWYRQTLGQGPEFLTYFQNEAQLEKSRLLSDRFSAERPKGSFSTLEIQRTEQGDSAMYLCASSLAKGQSSFGYTFGSGTRLTVV.

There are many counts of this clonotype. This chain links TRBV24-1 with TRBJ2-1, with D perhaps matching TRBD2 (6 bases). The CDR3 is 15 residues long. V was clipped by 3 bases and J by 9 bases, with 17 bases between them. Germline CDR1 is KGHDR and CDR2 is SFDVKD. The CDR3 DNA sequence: TGTGCCACCAGTGATCCCACGACTAGTCTTCGTGAGCAGTTCTTC. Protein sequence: CATSDPTTSLREQFF.